A single T cell receptor beta chain is shown here with its context. Germline trimming cut 4 bases from V and 11 bases from J; bases unmatched to any gene: 8. The germline CDR1 and CDR2 sequences are MNHEY and SVGAGI. The CDR3 length is 14 residues. The data belong to a study of blood T cell repertoires in COVID-19. Study summary: Acute and convalescent COVID-19 samples came from the United States, Italy and Spain. The cDNA or gDNA used as material had been derived from T cells, B-cell-depleted T cells, or PBMCs.

In the original workflow: Estimated nucleated cell counts came from reference gene primer amplification. Assay used: immunoSEQ multiplex PCR; TCRdb lists only in-frame clones, some missing. Clone size and V and J calls were adopted from that table, with D and trimming inferred from the DNA. The repertoire has some 260,000 clones, nearly 90% of them found once; the top ten carry about 2.1%. The specimen was peripheral blood. The chain combines TRBV6-5 with TRBJ1-6; 7 nucleotides line up with TRBD1. This receptor was identified in a woman aged 40 to 55 who had recovered from COVID-19. The CDR3 sequence is CASSSGTVPTPLHF. The CDR3 region has the DNA TGTGCCAGCAGTTCCGGGACAGTACCTACACCCCTCCACTTT.